This TCR beta chain was retrieved from a study of cytomegalovirus exposure and HLA in healthy donors. The study, taken as a whole, reports: There were reportedly fewer N-insertions in an Asian-associated ancestry cluster than the roughly 670-donor mean, in a later analysis.

PCR amplification relied on 60 Vbeta primers (plus 13 Jbeta primers). Clones were read by immunoSEQ multiplex PCR, and TCRdb kept only the in-frame ones, dropping some. The table shows more than 120,000 clones, with 70% to 80% occurring only once. The V gene end was trimmed by 6 bases and the J gene end by 0 bases; junction bases not matched to a gene: 4. CDR1 and CDR2 (germline): MNHNS, SASEGT. The length of the CDR3 is 14 residues. Note on this clone: What it binds is unknown.

V is TRBV6-1 and J is TRBJ1-1, with 7 bases identical to TRBD1. The specimen was PBMCs. The TCR was taken from a woman aged 40 to 55 in good health and CMV-seropositive. The CDR3 protein is CASRAGQLNTEAFF. The CDR3 bases are TGTGCCAGCAGGGCGGGACAGTTGAACACTGAAGCTTTCTTT.